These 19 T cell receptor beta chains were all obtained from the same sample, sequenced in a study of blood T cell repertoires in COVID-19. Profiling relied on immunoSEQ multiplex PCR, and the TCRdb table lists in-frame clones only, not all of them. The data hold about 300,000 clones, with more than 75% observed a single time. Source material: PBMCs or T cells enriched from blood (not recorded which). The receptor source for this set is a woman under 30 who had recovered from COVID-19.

CDR3 bases: TGTGCCAGCAGCGTAGGGGGGACAGGGGGCGAGGCCCCGGGCACTGAAGCTTTCTTT. Protein sequence: CASSVGGTGGEAPGTEAFF. V gene TRBV9 combines with J gene TRBJ1-1; 12 nucleotides agree with TRBD1. The CDR3 has 19 residues. The germline V gene has CDR1 SGDLS and CDR2 YYNGEE. The junction had 13 bases not matched to a gene; V was cut back by 0 bases and J by 4 bases.

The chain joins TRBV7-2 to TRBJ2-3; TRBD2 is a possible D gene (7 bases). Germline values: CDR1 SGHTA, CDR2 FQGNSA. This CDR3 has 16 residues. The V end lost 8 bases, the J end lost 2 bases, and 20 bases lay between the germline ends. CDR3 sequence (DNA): TGTGCCAGCGGGATGCGCGGGGGCCCCATCACAGATACGCAGTATTTT. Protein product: CASGMRGGPITDTQYF.

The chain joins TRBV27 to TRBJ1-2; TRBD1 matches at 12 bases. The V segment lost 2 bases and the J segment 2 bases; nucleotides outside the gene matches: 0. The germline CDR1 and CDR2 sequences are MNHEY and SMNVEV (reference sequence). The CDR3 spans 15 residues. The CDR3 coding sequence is TGTGCCAGCAGTTTAGGGACAGGGGGCAACTATGGCTACACCTTC. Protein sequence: CASSLGTGGNYGYTF.

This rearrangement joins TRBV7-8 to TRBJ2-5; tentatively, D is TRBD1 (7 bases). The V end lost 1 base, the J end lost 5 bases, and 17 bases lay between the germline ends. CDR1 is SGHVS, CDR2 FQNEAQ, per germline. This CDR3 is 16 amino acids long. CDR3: CASSLGYGGGAETQYF. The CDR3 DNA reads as TGTGCCAGCAGCTTAGGTTACGGAGGGGGCGCCGAGACCCAGTACTTC.

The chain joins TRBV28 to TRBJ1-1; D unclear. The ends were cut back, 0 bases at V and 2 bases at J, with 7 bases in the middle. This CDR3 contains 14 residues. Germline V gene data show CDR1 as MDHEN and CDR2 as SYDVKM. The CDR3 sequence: CASSLWESNTEAFF. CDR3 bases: TGTGCCAGCAGTTTATGGGAGAGTAACACTGAAGCTTTCTTT.

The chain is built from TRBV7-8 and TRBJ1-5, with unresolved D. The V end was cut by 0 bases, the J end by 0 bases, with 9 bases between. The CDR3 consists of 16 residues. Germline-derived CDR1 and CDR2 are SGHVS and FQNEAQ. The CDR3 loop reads CASSLAGSNSNQPQHF. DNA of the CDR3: TGTGCCAGCAGCTTAGCGGGCAGTAATAGCAATCAGCCCCAGCATTTT.

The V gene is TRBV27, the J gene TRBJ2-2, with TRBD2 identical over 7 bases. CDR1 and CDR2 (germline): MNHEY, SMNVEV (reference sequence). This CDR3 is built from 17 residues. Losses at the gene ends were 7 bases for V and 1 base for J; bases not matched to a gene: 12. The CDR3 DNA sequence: TGTGCCAGCATCCGTCCCCCCGGCGGGAGGAACACCGGGGAGCTGTTTTTT. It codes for CASIRPPGGRNTGELFF.

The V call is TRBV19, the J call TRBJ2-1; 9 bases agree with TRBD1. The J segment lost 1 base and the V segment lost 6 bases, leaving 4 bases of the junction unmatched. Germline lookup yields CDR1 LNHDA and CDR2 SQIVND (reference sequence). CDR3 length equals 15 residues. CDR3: CASRPGQGSYNEQFF. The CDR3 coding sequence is TGTGCCAGTAGGCCGGGACAGGGATCCTACAATGAGCAGTTCTTC.

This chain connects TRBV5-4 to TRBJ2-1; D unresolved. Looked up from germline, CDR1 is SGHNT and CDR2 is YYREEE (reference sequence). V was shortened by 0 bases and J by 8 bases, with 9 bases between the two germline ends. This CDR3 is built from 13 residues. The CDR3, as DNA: TGTGCCAGCAGCTTGGTCAGTTACGATGAGCAGTTCTTC. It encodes CASSLVSYDEQFF.

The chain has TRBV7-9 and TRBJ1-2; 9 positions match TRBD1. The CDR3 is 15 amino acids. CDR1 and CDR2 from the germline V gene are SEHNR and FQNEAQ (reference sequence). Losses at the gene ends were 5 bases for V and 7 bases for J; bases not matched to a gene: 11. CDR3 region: CASSAPGQGLGGYTF. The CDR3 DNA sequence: TGTGCCAGCAGCGCACCCGGACAGGGGTTGGGTGGCTACACCTTC.

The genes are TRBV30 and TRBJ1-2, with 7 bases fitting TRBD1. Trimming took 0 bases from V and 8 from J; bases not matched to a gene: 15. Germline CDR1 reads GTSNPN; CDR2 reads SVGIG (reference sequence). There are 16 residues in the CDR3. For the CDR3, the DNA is TGTGCCTGGAGTGTACTCGGGACAGTGGGATCGGGAGGCTACACCTTC. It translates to CAWSVLGTVGSGGYTF.

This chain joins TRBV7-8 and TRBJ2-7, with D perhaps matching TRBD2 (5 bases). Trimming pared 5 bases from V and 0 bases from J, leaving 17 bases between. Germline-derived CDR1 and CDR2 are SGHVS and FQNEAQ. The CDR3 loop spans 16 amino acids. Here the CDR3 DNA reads TGTGCCAGCAGCCGAGCGAGCGGCCCAAGCTCCTACGAGCAGTACTTC. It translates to CASSRASGPSSYEQYF.

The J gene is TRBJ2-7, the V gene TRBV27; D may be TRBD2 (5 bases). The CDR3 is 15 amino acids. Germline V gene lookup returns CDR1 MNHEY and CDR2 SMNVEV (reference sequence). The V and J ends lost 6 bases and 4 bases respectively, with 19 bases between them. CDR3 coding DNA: TGTGCCAGCAGCCACAATGCCGGGGAAATGTACGAGCAGTACTTC. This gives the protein CASSHNAGEMYEQYF.

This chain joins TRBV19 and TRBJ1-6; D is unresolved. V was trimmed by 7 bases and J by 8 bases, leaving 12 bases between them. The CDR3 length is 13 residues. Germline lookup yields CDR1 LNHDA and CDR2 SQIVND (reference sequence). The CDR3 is CASNGPSHSPLHF. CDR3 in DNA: TGTGCCAGTAATGGGCCATCCCATTCACCCCTCCACTTT.

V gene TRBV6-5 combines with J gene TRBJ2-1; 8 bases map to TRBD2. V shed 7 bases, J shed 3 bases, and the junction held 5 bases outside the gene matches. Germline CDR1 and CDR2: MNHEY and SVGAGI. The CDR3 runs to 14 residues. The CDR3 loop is CASILAGIYNEQFF. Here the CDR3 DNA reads TGTGCCAGCATTTTAGCGGGGATCTACAATGAGCAGTTCTTC.

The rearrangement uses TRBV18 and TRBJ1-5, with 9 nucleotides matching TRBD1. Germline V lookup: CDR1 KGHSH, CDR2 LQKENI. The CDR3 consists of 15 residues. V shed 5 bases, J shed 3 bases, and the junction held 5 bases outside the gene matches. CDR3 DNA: TGTGCCAGCTCAGAACAGGGGGCGGTCAATCAGCCCCAGCATTTT. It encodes CASSEQGAVNQPQHF.

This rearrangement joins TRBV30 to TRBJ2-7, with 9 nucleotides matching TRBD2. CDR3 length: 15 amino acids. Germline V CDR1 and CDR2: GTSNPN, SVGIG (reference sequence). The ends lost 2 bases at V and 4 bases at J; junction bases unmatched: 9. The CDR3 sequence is CAWSYDSLAGYEQYF. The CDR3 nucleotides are TGTGCCTGGAGTTACGACTCGCTAGCGGGGTACGAGCAGTACTTC.

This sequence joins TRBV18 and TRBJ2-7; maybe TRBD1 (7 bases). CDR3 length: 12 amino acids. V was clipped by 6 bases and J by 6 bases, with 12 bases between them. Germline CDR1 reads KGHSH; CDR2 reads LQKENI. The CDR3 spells CASSHRGGEQYF. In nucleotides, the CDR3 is TGTGCCAGCTCCCACAGGGGAGGCGAGCAGTACTTC.

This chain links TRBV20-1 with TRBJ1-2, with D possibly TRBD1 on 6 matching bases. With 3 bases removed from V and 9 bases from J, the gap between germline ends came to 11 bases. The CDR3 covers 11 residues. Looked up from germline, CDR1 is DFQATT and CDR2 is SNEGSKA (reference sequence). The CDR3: CSARPRDSYTF. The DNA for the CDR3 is TGCAGTGCTAGGCCCCGGGACAGCTACACCTTC.